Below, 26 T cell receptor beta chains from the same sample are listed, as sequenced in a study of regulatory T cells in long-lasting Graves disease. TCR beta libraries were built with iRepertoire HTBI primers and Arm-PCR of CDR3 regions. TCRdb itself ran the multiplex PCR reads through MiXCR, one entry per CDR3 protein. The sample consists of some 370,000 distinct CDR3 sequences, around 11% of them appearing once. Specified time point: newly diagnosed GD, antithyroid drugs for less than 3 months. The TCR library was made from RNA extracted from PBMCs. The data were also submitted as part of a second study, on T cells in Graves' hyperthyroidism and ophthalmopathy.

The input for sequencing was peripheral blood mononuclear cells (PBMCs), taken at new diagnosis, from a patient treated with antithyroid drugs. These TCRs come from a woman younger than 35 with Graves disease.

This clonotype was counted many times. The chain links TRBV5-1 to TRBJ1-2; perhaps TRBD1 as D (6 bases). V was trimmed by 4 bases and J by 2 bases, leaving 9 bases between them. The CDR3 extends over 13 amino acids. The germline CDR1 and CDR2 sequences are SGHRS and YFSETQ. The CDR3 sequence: CASSIGGNYGYTF. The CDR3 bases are TGCGCCAGCAGCATAGGGGGGAACTATGGCTACACCTTC. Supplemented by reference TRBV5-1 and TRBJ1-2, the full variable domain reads KAGVTQTPRYLIKTRGQQVTLSCSPISGHRSVSWYQQTPGQGLQFLFEYFSETQRNKGNFPGRFSGRQFSNSRSEMNVSTLELGDSALYLCASSIGGNYGYTFGSGTRLTVV.

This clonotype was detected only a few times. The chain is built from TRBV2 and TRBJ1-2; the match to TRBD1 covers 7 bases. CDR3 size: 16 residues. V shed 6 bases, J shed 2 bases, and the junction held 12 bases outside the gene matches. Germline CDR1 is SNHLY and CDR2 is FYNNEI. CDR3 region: CASSGTGAQLNYGYTF. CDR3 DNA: TGTGCCAGCAGCGGAACAGGGGCCCAGCTGAACTATGGCTACACCTTC.

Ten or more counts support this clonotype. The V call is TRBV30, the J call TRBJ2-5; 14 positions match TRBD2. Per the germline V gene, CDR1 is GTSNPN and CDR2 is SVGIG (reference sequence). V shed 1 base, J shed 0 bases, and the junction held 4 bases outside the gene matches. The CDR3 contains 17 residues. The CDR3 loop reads CAWSEGLAGENQETQYF. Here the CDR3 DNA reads TGTGCCTGGAGTGAGGGACTAGCGGGAGAAAACCAAGAGACCCAGTACTTC.

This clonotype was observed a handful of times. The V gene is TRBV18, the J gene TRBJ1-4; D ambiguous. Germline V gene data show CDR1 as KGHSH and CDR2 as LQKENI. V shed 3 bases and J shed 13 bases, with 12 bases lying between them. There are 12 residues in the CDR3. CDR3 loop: CASSPGPRGLFF. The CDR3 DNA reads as TGTGCCAGCTCACCCGGACCTAGAGGACTGTTTTTT.

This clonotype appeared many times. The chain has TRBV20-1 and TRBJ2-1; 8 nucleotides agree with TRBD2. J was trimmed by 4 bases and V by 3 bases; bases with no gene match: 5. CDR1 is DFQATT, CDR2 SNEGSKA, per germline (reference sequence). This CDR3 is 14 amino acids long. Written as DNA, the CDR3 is TGCAGTGCTAGGGCGGGGGGCTCTTACAATGAGCAGTTCTTC. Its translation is CSARAGGSYNEQFF.

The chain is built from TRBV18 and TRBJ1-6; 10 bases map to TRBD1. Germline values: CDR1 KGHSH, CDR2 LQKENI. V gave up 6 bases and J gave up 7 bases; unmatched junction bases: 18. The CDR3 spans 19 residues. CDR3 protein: CASSYLTKSGQGRNSPLHF. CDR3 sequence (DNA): TGTGCCAGCTCGTACCTGACCAAATCGGGACAGGGGCGAAATTCACCCCTCCACTTT.

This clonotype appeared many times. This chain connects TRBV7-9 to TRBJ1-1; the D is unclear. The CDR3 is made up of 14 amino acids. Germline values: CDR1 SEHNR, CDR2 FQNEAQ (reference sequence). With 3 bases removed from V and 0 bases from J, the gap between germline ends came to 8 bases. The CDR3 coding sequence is TGTGCCAGCAGCTTCGGCGTTATGAACACTGAAGCTTTCTTT. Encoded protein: CASSFGVMNTEAFF.

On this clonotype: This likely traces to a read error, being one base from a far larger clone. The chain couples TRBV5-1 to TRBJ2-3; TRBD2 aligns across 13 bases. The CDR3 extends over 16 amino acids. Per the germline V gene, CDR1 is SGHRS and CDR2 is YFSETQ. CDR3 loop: CASSSRLAGGTDMQYF. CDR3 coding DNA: TGTGCCAGCAGTTCTAGACTAGCGGGGGGCACAGATATGCAGTATTTT.

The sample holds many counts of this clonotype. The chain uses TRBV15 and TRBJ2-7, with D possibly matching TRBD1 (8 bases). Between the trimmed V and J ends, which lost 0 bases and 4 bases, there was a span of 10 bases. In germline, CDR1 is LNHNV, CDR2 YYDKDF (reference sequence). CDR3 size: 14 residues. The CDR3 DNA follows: TGTGCCACCAGCAGAGAACAGGGGGGGTACGAGCAGTACGTC. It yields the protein CATSREQGGYEQYV.

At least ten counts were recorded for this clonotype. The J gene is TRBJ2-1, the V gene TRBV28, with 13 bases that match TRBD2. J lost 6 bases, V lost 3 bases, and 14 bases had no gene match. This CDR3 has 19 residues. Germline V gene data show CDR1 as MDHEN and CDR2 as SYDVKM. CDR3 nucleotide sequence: TGTGCCAGCAGTTTCTTCGGTACTAGCGGGAGGGTTCATGCCAATGAGCAGTTCTTC. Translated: CASSFFGTSGRVHANEQFF.

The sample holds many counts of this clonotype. CDR3 loop: CASSSLTTNTEAFF. DNA for the CDR3: TGTGCCAGCAGTTCTCTGACCACGAACACTGAAGCTTTCTTT. The V gene is TRBV6-2 or TRBV6-3, the J gene TRBJ1-1; no definite D call. The CDR3 extends over 14 amino acids. Germline-derived CDR1 and CDR2 are MNHEY and SVGEGT. V lost 4 bases to trimming and J lost 1 base, with 10 bases between them.

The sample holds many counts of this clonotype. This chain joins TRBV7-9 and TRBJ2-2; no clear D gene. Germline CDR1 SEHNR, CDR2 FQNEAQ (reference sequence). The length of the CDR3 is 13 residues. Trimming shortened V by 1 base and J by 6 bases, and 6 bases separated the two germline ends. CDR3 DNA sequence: TGTGCCAGCAGCTTAGGGGTACCCGGGGAGCTGTTTTTT. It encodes CASSLGVPGELFF.

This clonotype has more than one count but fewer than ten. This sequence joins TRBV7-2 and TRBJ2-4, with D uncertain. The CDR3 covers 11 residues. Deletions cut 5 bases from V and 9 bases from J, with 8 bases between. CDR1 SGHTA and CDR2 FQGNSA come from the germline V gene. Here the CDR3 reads CASSPNSIQYF. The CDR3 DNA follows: TGTGCCAGCAGCCCCAATTCCATTCAGTACTTC.

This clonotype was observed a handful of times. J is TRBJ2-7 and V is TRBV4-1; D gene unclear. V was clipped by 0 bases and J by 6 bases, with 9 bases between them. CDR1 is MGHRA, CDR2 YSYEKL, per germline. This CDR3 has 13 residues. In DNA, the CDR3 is TGCGCCAGCAGCCAAGAGGGGTTCGGCGAGCAGTACTTC. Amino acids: CASSQEGFGEQYF.

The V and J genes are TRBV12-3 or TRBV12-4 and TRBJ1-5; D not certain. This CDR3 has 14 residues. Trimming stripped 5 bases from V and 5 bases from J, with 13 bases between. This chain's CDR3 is CASSPTSDDQPQHF. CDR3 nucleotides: TGTGCCAGCAGTCCGACAAGTGACGATCAGCCCCAGCATTTT.

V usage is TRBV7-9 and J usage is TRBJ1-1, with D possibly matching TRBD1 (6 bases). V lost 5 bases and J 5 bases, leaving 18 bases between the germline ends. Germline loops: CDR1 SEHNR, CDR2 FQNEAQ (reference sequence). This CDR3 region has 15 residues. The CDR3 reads CASSLNREAGTEAFF. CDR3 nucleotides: TGTGCCAGCAGCCTAAACAGGGAAGCGGGGACTGAAGCTTTCTTT.

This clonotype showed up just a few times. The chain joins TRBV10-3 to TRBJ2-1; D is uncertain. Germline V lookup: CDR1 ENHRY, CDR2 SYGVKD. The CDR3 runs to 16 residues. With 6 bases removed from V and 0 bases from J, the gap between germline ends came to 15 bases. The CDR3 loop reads CAISSREAASYNEQFF. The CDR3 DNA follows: TGTGCCATCAGCTCCCGCGAGGCCGCCTCCTACAATGAGCAGTTCTTC.

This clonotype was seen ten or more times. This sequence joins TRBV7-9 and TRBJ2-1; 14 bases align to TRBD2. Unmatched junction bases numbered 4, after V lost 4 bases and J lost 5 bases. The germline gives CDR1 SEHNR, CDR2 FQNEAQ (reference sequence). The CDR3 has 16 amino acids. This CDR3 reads CASSSTSGGDDNEQFF. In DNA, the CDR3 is TGTGCCAGCAGCTCGACTAGCGGGGGGGACGACAATGAGCAGTTCTTC.

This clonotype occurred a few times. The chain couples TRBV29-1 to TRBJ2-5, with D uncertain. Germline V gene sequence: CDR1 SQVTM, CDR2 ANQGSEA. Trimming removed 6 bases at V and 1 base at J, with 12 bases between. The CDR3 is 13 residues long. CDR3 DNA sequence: TGCAGCGTGGTTGGCAGCGCCCAAGAGACCCAGTACTTC. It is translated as CSVVGSAQETQYF.

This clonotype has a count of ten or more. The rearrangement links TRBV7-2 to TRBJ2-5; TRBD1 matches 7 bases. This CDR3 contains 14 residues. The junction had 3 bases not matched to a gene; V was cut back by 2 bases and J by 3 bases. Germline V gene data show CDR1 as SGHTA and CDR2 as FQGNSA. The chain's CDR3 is CASSLTTGEETQYF. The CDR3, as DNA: TGTGCCAGCAGCTTAACTACAGGGGAAGAGACCCAGTACTTC. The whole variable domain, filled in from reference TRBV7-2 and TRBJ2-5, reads GAGVSQSPSNKVTEKGKDVELRCDPISGHTALYWYRQSLGQGLEFLIYFQGNSAPDKSGLPSDRFSAERTGGSVSTLTIQRTQQEDSAVYLCASSLTTGEETQYFGPGTRLLVL.

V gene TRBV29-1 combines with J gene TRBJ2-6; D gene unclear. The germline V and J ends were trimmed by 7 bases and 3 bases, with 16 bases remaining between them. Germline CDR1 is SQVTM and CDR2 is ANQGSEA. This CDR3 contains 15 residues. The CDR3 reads CSARQRSGGANVLTF. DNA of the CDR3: TGCAGCGCCAGACAAAGGTCGGGTGGGGCCAACGTCCTGACTTTC.

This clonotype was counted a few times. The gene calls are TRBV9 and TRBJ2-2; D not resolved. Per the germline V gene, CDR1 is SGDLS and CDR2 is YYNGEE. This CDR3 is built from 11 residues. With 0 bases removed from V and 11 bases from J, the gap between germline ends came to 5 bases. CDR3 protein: CASSVEAELFF. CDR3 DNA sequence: TGTGCCAGCAGCGTAGAGGCAGAGCTGTTTTTT.

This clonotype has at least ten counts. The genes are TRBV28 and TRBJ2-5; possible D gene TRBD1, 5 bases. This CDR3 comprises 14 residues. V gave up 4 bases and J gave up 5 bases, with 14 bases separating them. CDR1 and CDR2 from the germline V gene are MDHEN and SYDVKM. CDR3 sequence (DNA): TGTGCCAGCAGTTCAACAGGCGTGGTGGAGACCCAGTACTTC. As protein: CASSSTGVVETQYF.

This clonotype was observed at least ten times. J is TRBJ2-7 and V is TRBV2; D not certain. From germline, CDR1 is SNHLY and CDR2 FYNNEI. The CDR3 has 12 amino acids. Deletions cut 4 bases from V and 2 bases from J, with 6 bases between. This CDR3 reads CASSVFPYEQYF. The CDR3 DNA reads TGTGCCAGCAGTGTGTTCCCCTACGAGCAGTACTTC.

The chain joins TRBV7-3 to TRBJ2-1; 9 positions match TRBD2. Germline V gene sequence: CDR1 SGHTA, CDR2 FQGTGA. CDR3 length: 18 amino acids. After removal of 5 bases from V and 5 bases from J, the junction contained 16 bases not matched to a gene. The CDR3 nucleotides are TGTGCCAGCAGCCTCAGGATAGCGGGGGTGAAGCCAAACAATGAGCAGTTCTTC. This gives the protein CASSLRIAGVKPNNEQFF.

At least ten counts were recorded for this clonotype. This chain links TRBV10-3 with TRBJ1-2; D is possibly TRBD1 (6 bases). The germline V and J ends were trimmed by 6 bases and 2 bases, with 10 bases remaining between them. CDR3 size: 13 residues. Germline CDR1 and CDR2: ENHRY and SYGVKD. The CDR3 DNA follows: TGTGCCATCAGGGGGGGGCGAAACTATGGCTACACCTTC. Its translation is CAIRGGRNYGYTF.